One and the same sample provided the 20 T cell receptor beta chains below, sequenced in a study of blood T cell repertoires in COVID-19. The assay was immunoSEQ multiplex PCR, and TCRdb's table has in-frame clones only and misses some. This sample carries thousands of clones, 75% to 90% of them seen once, and the ten largest clones take roughly a sixth. The specimen was peripheral blood. The receptors stem from a man in his 70s with active COVID-19.

The rearrangement joins TRBV19 to TRBJ2-2; maybe TRBD2 (6 bases). The CDR3 runs 13 residues. V was clipped by 7 bases and J by 6 bases, with 12 bases between them. Per the germline V gene, CDR1 is LNHDA and CDR2 is SQIVND (reference sequence). CDR3 sequence reads: CASNPPGAGELFF. The CDR3, as DNA: TGTGCCAGTAATCCCCCGGGGGCCGGGGAGCTGTTTTTT.

The rearrangement uses TRBV5-1 and TRBJ2-1; D is uncertain. Germline loops: CDR1 SGHRS, CDR2 YFSETQ. Trimming shortened V by 0 bases and J by 4 bases, and 11 bases separated the two germline ends. CDR3 size: 15 residues. This chain's CDR3 is CASSLDRSLYNEQFF. The CDR3 region has the DNA TGCGCCAGCAGCTTGGACAGATCCTTATACAATGAGCAGTTCTTC.

The chain uses TRBV7-6 and TRBJ1-6, with D unclear. This CDR3 region has 14 residues. Deletions cut 5 bases from V and 6 bases from J, with 11 bases between. The germline V gene encodes CDR1 SGHVS and CDR2 FNYEAQ. DNA for the CDR3: TGTGCCAGCAGCCCACGGTCGGGTAATTCACCCCTCCACTTT. Translated: CASSPRSGNSPLHF.

The chain has TRBV15 and TRBJ1-4, with D hard to call. V was clipped by 3 bases and J by 4 bases, with 18 bases between them. The CDR3 runs to 17 residues. CDR1 and CDR2 from the germline V gene are LNHNV and YYDKDF (reference sequence). DNA for the CDR3: TGTGCCACCAGCAGGGGCTCTAGCCGGGCGTTTAATGAAAAACTGTTTTTT. This sequence encodes CATSRGSSRAFNEKLFF.

The chain combines TRBV18 with TRBJ2-3; 7 positions match TRBD1. V trimming: 6 bases; J trimming: 3 bases; junction bases outside the gene matches: 15. Per germline, CDR1 KGHSH and CDR2 LQKENI. This CDR3 region has 17 residues. The CDR3 loop reads CASSPTVGGFSTDTQYF. The CDR3 bases are TGTGCCAGCTCCCCCACGGTAGGGGGCTTTTCAACAGATACGCAGTATTTT.

The V and J genes are TRBV27 and TRBJ2-1; maybe TRBD2 (5 bases). The germline gives CDR1 MNHEY, CDR2 SMNVEV (reference sequence). The CDR3 covers 16 residues. Trimming took off 5 bases at V and 2 bases at J, with 16 bases between the two ends. The DNA for the CDR3 is TGTGCCAGCAGTGCCTCAAGACGGGGAACCTACAATGAGCAGTTCTTC. As protein: CASSASRRGTYNEQFF.

V gene TRBV12-3 or TRBV12-4 combines with J gene TRBJ2-7; 7 bases agree with TRBD2. J gave up 4 bases and V 6 bases, and 0 bases lay outside the gene matches. This CDR3 is 11 amino acids long. CDR3 loop: CASRGGYEQYF. DNA for the CDR3: TGTGCCAGCAGGGGAGGGTACGAGCAGTACTTC.

The chain is built from TRBV6-1 and TRBJ2-1, with 11 bases fitting TRBD1. The germline V gene encodes CDR1 MNHNS and CDR2 SASEGT. The CDR3 runs 16 residues. Losses at the gene ends were 0 bases for V and 4 bases for J; bases not matched to a gene: 2. For the CDR3, the DNA is TGTGCCAGCAGTGAAGCGGGGACAGGGGGGTACAATGAGCAGTTCTTC. This codes for CASSEAGTGGYNEQFF.

V is TRBV5-1 and J is TRBJ2-1; D perhaps matches TRBD2 (5 bases). Trimming took off 4 bases at V and 0 bases at J, with 14 bases between the two ends. The CDR3 consists of 16 residues. Germline V gene data show CDR1 as SGHRS and CDR2 as YFSETQ. This chain's CDR3 is CASSPHSAASYNEQFF. The CDR3 DNA follows: TGCGCCAGCAGCCCCCATAGCGCGGCCTCCTACAATGAGCAGTTCTTC.

This clone is a singleton in its sample. This sequence joins TRBV18 and TRBJ2-4, with D possibly matching TRBD2 (6 bases). The CDR3 consists of 16 residues. Germline loops: CDR1 KGHSH, CDR2 LQKENI. The V end was cut by 6 bases, the J end by 10 bases, with 25 bases between. The CDR3 DNA is TGTGCCAGCTCCCCTGGGAGCGGGCTGGAGTGGGGGATTCAGTACTTC. Translating gives CASSPGSGLEWGIQYF.

The rearrangement links TRBV7-6 to TRBJ2-3; 11 bases match TRBD2. The V segment lost 4 bases and the J segment 0 bases; nucleotides outside the gene matches: 9. The CDR3 length is 18 residues. CDR1 is SGHVS and CDR2 is FNYEAQ in the germline V gene. In nucleotides, the CDR3 is TGTGCCAGCAGCTCCGGGACTAGCGGCCCACCTAGCACAGATACGCAGTATTTT. Protein: CASSSGTSGPPSTDTQYF.

The rearrangement joins TRBV12-5 to TRBJ1-2; tentatively, D is TRBD1 (5 bases). This CDR3 comprises 11 residues. Trimming removed 8 bases at V and 7 bases at J, with 11 bases between. Per the germline V gene, CDR1 is LGHNT and CDR2 is FRNRAP. The chain's CDR3 is CASPPGGGYTF. In DNA form, the CDR3 reads TGTGCTAGTCCTCCGGGGGGTGGCTACACCTTC.

Written as DNA, the CDR3 is TGTGCCAGCGGTCCTCCGGTCTCTGGAAACACCATATATTTT. Its protein product is CASGPPVSGNTIYF. This sequence joins TRBV6-5 and TRBJ1-3; no clear D. The CDR3 runs to 14 residues. V lost 8 bases and J lost 0, with 11 bases in between. Germline V gene lookup returns CDR1 MNHEY and CDR2 SVGAGI.

The chain combines TRBV6-6 with TRBJ1-2, with 9 bases identical to TRBD1. V shed 7 bases and J 8 bases; nucleotides not matched to a gene: 8. Germline CDR1 and CDR2: MNHNY and SVGAGI (reference sequence). The CDR3 has 13 amino acids. For the CDR3, the DNA is TGTGCCAGCACCACCGGACAGGGGAGCGGCTACACCTTC. Amino acids: CASTTGQGSGYTF.

The chain couples TRBV15 to TRBJ2-7, with D possibly TRBD1 on 6 matching bases. V gave up 0 bases and J gave up 2 bases, with 11 bases separating them. Germline CDR1 and CDR2: LNHNV and YYDKDF (reference sequence). The CDR3 loop spans 15 amino acids. In nucleotides, the CDR3 is TGTGCCACCAGCAGAGACCCAGGGGTTACCTACGAGCAGTACTTC. This translates into CATSRDPGVTYEQYF.

The rearrangement uses TRBV11-2 and TRBJ1-1, with D maybe TRBD1 (5 bases). The CDR3 covers 15 residues. Germline V CDR1 and CDR2: SGHAT, FQNNGV. V lost 9 bases and J 5 bases, leaving 22 bases between the germline ends. CDR3 in DNA: TGTGCCAGGCCCCGCATCCACAGGTCGCAGACTGAAGCTTTCTTT. This encodes CARPRIHRSQTEAFF.

This sequence joins TRBV7-9 and TRBJ1-1; D is possibly TRBD1 (5 bases). Germline V gene sequence: CDR1 SEHNR, CDR2 FQNEAQ (reference sequence). This CDR3 has 14 residues. V was shortened by 4 bases and J by 4 bases, with 13 bases between the two germline ends. The CDR3 loop is CASSSSRVGTEAFF. The CDR3 DNA reads TGTGCCAGCAGCTCTTCCAGGGTGGGCACTGAAGCTTTCTTT.

The chain uses TRBV5-1 and TRBJ2-1, with TRBD2 identical over 14 bases. V was pared by 6 bases and J by 7 bases, with 15 bases of the junction left unmatched. This CDR3 is built from 18 residues. Germline lookup yields CDR1 SGHRS and CDR2 YFSETQ. In nucleotides, the CDR3 is TGCGCCAGCACCACGGGGGGGACTAGCGGGAGACCTCTAAATGAGCAGTTCTTC. This codes for CASTTGGTSGRPLNEQFF.

In this sample, this clone turned up once. This chain joins TRBV12-3 or TRBV12-4 and TRBJ2-2; tentative D call: TRBD1 (5 bases). V was trimmed by 10 bases and J by 1 base, leaving 7 bases between them. The CDR3 is 12 amino acids. The CDR3 is CATQGNTGELFF. The DNA of the CDR3 is TGTGCCACTCAGGGGAACACCGGGGAGCTGTTTTTT.

The CDR3 sequence: CASSLQGRPYYGYTF. CDR3 coding DNA: TGTGCCAGCAGCTTACAGGGGCGGCCTTACTATGGCTACACCTTC. The rearrangement links TRBV7-3 to TRBJ1-2; maybe TRBD1 (6 bases). Trimming stripped 2 bases from V and 3 bases from J, with 13 bases between. Germline-derived CDR1 and CDR2 are SGHTA and FQGTGA. The CDR3 totals 15 residues. The complete variable domain, with remaining parts taken from reference TRBV7-3 and TRBJ1-2, reads GAGVSQTPSNKVTEKGKYVELRCDPISGHTALYWYRQSLGQGPEFLIYFQGTGAADDSGLPNDRFFAVRPEGSVSTLKIQRTERGDSAVYLCASSLQGRPYYGYTFGSGTRLTVV.